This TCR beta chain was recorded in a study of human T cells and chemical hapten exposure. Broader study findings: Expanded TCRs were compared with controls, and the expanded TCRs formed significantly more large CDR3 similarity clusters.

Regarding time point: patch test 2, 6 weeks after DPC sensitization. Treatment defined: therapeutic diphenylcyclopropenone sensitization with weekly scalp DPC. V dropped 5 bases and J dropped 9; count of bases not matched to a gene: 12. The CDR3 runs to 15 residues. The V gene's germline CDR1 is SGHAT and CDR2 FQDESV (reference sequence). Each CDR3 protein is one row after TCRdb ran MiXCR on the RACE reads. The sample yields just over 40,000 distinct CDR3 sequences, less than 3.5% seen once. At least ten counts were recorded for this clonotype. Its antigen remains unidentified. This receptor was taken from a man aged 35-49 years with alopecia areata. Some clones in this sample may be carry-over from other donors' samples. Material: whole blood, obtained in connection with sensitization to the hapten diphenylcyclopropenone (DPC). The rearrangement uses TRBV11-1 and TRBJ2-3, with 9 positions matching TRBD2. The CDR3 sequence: CASSQLAGEGGTQYF. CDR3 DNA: TGTGCCAGCAGCCAATTAGCGGGAGAAGGTGGAACGCAGTATTTT.